This T cell receptor beta chain is drawn from a study of CD8 T cells in ankylosing spondylitis. Study conclusions and caveats: It appeared that ankylosing spondylitis blood was characterized by a TCR beta motif of fewer than ten highly homologous variants.

Via MiXCR, TCRdb re-called the 5' RACE reads, giving one row per CDR3 protein. The sample includes about 440,000 distinct CDR3 sequences, 15% to 20% of them seen just once. The CDR3 runs 18 residues. The V segment lost 5 bases and the J segment 0 bases; nucleotides outside the gene matches: 12. Remarks on this clonotype: Its antigen remains unknown.

The TCR originated in a male donor with ankylosing spondylitis. The chain carries TRBV12-3 or TRBV12-4 and TRBJ2-1; TRBD2 matches 8 bases. Sequences were obtained from blood, either unsorted or a sorted T cell fraction (not recorded which). CDR3 in amino acids: CASSHYEAGEVSYNEQFF. The CDR3 DNA sequence: TGTGCCAGCAGTCACTACGAAGCGGGAGAGGTCTCCTACAATGAGCAGTTCTTC.